A selection of T cell receptor beta chains follows, all from one sample in a study of response to subunit inactivated influenza vaccine. TCRdb re-called the RT-PCR reads through MiXCR, storing one row per CDR3 protein. In the table there are 630,000 or so distinct CDR3 sequences, about 15% of which are singletons. The source material was PBMCs from blood, sampled 12 days after vaccination. The receptor source for this set is a man in his forties or fifties who received an inactivated influenza vaccine. Each CDR3 is given with its conserved first and last residue. Fields, in order: V gene, J gene, CDR3 protein.

V: TRBV7-2; J: TRBJ2-2; CDR3: CASSVGNTGELFF
V: TRBV10-3; J: TRBJ1-1; CDR3: CAISGTGANTEAFF
V: TRBV5-4; J: TRBJ2-7; CDR3: CASSWTVRGGLAGAYEQYF
V: TRBV6-1; J: TRBJ2-6; CDR3: CASSEAHRVFGANVLTF
V: TRBV3-1; J: TRBJ2-2; CDR3: CASSQDTDGELFF
V: TRBV12-3/TRBV12-4; J: TRBJ2-2; CDR3: CASSFMTGSAGELFF
V: TRBV20-1; J: TRBJ2-3; CDR3: CSARLQGDTQYF
V: TRBV18; J: TRBJ1-2; CDR3: CASSPPSGHYGYTF
V: TRBV4-2; J: TRBJ2-3; CDR3: CASSQGAGAQDTQYF
V: TRBV15; J: TRBJ1-3; CDR3: CATSITTRGPGNTIYF
V: TRBV5-1; J: TRBJ1-2; CDR3: CASSLGEGAVGYGYTF
V: TRBV20-1; J: TRBJ2-7; CDR3: CSARPKNYEQYF
V: TRBV10-3; J: TRBJ2-5; CDR3: CAISENPGPSQETQYF
V: TRBV29-1; J: TRBJ2-1; CDR3: CSVEPRGGLTYNEQFF
V: TRBV27; J: TRBJ1-1; CDR3: CASSFAGGNTEAFF
V: TRBV4-3; J: TRBJ2-2; CDR3: CASSQGVRGGNTGELFF
V: TRBV7-9; J: TRBJ2-5; CDR3: CASSSNGQAETQYF
V: TRBV6-1; J: TRBJ2-3; CDR3: CASSPGLAGLADTQYF
V: TRBV6-2/TRBV6-3; J: TRBJ2-5; CDR3: CASRLSQETQYF
V: TRBV4-3; J: TRBJ1-2; CDR3: CASSPQRAGNYGYTF
V: TRBV4-2; J: TRBJ2-5; CDR3: CASSATGGGGASETQYF
V: TRBV10-3; J: TRBJ2-1; CDR3: CAIRASGVDEQFF
V: TRBV4-1; J: TRBJ2-7; CDR3: CASGDTGYEQYF
V: TRBV5-1; J: TRBJ2-1; CDR3: CASLPSGGPYNEQFF
V: TRBV6-5; J: TRBJ2-7; CDR3: CASSYTGVYEQYF
V: TRBV5-1; J: TRBJ2-5; CDR3: CASSSIRGMETQYF
V: TRBV28; J: TRBJ2-3; CDR3: CASSLRGRPDTQYF
V: TRBV5-6; J: TRBJ2-7; CDR3: CASSWSTGGSIYEQYF
V: TRBV11-2; J: TRBJ2-1; CDR3: CASSLEGLYYHEQFF